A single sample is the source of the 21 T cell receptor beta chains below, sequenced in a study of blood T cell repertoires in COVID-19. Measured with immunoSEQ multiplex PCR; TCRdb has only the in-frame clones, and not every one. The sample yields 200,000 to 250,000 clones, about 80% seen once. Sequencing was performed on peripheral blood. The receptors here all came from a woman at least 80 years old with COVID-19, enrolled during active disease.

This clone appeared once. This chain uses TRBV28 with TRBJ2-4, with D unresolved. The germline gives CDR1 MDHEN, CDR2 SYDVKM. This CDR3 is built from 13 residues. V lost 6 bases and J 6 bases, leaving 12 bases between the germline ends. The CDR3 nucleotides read TGTGCCAGCAGCACACTAACACCAAACATTCAGTACTTC. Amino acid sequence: CASSTLTPNIQYF.

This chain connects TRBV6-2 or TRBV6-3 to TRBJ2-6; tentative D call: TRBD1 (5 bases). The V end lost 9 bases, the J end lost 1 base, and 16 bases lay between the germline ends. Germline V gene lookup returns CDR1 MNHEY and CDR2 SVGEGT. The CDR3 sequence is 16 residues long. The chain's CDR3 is CASSRQSLSGANVLTF. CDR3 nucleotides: TGTGCCAGTAGCCGACAGTCCCTTTCTGGGGCCAACGTCCTGACTTTC.

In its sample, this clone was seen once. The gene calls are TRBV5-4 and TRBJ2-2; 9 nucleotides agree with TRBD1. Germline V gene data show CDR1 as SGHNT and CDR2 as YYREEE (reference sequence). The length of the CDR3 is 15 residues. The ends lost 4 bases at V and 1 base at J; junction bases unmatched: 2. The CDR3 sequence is CASSRQGENTGELFF. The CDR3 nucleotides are TGTGCCAGCAGCCGACAGGGGGAGAACACCGGGGAGCTGTTTTTT.

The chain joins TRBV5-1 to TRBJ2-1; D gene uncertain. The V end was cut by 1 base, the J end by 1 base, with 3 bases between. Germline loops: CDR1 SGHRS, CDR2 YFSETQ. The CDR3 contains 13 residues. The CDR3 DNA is TGCGCCAGCAGCTTGACATCCTACAATGAGCAGTTCTTC. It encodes CASSLTSYNEQFF.

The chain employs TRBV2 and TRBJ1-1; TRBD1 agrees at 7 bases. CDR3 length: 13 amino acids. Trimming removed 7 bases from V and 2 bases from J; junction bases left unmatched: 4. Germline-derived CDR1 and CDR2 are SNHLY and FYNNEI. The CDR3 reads CASKGQINTEAFF. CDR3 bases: TGTGCCAGCAAGGGACAGATAAACACTGAAGCTTTCTTT. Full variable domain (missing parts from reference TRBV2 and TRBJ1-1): EPEVTQTPSHQVTQMGQEVILRCVPISNHLYFYWYRQILGQKVEFLVSFYNNEISEKSEIFDDQFSVERPDGSNFTLKIRSTKLEDSAMYFCASKGQINTEAFFGQGTRLTVV.

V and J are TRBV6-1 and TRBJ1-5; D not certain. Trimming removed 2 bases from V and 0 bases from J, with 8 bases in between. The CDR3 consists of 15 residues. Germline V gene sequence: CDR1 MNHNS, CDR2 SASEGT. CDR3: CASSEQHLSNQPQHF. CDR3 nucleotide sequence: TGTGCCAGCAGTGAACAACACCTTAGCAATCAGCCCCAGCATTTT.

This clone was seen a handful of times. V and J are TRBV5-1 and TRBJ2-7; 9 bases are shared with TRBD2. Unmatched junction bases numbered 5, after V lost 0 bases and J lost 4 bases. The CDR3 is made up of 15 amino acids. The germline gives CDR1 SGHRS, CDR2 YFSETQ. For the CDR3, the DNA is TGCGCCAGCAGCTTGGTAGTAGCGGGAGATTACGAGCAGTACTTC. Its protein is CASSLVVAGDYEQYF.

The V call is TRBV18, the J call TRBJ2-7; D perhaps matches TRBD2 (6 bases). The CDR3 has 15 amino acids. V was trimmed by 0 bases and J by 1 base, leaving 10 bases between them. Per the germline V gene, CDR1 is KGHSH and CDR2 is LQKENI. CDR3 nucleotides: TGTGCCAGCTCACCACCGAGCGGGCATTCCTACGAGCAGTACTTC. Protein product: CASSPPSGHSYEQYF.

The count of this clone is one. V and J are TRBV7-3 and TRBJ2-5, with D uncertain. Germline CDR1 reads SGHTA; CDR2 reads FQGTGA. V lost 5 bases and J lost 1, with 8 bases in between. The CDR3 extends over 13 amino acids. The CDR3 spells CASSPSLQETQYF. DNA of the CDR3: TGTGCCAGCAGCCCAAGCCTCCAAGAGACCCAGTACTTC.

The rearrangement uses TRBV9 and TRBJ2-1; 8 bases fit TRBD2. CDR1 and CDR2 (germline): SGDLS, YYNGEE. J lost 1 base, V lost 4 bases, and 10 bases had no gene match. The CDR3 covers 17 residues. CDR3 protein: CASSPAGALQSYNEQFF. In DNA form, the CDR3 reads TGTGCCAGCAGCCCAGCGGGAGCGTTACAGTCCTACAATGAGCAGTTCTTC.

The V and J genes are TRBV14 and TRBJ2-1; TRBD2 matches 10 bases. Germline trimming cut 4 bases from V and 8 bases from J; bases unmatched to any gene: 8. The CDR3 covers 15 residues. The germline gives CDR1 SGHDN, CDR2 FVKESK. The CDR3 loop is CASSPLAGEWDEQFF. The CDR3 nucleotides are TGTGCCAGCAGCCCGCTAGCGGGAGAGTGGGATGAGCAGTTCTTC.

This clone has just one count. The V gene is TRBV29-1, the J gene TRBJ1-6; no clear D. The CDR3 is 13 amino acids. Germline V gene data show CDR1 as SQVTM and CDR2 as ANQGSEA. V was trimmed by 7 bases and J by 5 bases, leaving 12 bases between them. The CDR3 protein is CSASAADNSPLHF. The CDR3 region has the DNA TGCAGCGCCTCGGCGGCAGATAATTCACCCCTCCACTTT.

The CDR3 sequence is CASSLSRGTPTYEQYF. CDR3 bases: TGTGCCAGTAGTCTTTCAAGGGGCACACCCACCTACGAGCAGTACTTC. This rearrangement joins TRBV19 to TRBJ2-7; D is possibly TRBD1 (5 bases). The length of the CDR3 is 16 residues. CDR1 and CDR2 from the germline V gene are LNHDA and SQIVND (reference sequence). Trimming left V 5 bases short and J 2 bases short, with 19 bases between.

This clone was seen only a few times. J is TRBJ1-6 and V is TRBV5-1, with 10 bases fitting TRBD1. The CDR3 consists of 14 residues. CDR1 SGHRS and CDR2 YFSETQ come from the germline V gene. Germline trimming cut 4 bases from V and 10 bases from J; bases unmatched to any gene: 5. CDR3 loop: CASSRDRGGSPLHF. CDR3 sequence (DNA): TGCGCCAGCAGCCGGGACAGGGGAGGATCACCCCTCCACTTT.

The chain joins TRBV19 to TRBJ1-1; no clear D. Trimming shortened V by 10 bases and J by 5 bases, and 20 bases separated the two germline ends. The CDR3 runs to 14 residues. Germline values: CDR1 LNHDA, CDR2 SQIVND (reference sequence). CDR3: CAISQRGPDTEAFF. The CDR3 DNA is TGTGCCATATCCCAGAGAGGGCCGGATACTGAAGCTTTCTTT.

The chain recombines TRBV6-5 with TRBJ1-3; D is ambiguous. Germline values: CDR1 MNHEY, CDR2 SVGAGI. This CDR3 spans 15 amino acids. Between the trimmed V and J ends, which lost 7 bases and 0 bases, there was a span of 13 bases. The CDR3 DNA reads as TGTGCCAGCACCGACACCCCATACTCTGGAAACACCATATATTTT. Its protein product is CASTDTPYSGNTIYF.

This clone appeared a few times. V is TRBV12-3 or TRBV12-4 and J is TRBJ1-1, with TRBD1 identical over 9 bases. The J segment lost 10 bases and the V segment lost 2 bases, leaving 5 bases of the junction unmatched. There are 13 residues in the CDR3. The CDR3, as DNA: TGTGCCAGCAGTTTATGGGACAGGGACTCAGCTTTCTTT. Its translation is CASSLWDRDSAFF.

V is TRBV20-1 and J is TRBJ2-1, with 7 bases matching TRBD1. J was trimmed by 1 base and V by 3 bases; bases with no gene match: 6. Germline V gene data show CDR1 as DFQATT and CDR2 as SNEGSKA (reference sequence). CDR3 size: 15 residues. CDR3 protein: CSASGQGVSYNEQFF. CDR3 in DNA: TGCAGTGCTAGTGGCCAGGGGGTATCCTACAATGAGCAGTTCTTC.

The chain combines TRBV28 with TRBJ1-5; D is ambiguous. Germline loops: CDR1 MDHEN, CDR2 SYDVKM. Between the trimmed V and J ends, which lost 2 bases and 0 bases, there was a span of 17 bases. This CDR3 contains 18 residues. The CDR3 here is CASSLRSRRVYSNQPQHF. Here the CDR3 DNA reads TGTGCCAGCAGTTTACGATCGCGGAGGGTCTATAGCAATCAGCCCCAGCATTTT. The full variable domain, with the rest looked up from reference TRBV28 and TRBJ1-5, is DVKVTQSSRYLVKRTGEKVFLECVQDMDHENMFWYRQDPGLGLRLIYFSYDVKMKEKGDIPEGYSVSREKKERFSLILESASTNQTSMYLCASSLRSRRVYSNQPQHFGDGTRLSIL.

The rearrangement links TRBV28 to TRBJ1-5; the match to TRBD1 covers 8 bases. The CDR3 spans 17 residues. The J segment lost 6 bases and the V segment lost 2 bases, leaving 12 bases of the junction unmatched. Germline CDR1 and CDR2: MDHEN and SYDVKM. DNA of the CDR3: TGTGCCAGCAGTTTACTACAGGGGGGTAGAAGTGGTCAGCCCCAGCATTTT. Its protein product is CASSLLQGGRSGQPQHF.

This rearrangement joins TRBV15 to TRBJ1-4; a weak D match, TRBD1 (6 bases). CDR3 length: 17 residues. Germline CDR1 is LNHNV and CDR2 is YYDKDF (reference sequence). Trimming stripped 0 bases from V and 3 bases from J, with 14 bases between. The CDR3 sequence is CATSRDAVTGSNEKLFF. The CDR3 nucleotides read TGTGCCACCAGCAGAGATGCAGTTACAGGGTCTAATGAAAAACTGTTTTTT. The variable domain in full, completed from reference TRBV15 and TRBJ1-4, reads DAMVIQNPRYQVTQFGKPVTLSCSQTLNHNVMYWYQQKSSQAPKLLFHYYDKDFNNEADTPDNFQSRRPNTSFCFLDIRSPGLGDTAMYLCATSRDAVTGSNEKLFFGSGTQLSVL.